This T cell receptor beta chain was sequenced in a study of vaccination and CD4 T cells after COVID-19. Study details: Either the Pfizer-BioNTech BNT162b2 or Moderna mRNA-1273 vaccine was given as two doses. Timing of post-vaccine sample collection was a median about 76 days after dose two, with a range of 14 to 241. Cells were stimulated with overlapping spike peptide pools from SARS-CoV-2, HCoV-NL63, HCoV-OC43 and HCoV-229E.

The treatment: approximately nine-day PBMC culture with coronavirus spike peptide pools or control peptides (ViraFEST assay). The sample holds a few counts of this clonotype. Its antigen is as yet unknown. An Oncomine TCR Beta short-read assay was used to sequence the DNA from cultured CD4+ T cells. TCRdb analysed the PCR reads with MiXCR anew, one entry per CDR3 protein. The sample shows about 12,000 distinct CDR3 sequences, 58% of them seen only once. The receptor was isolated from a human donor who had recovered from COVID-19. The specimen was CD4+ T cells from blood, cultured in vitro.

Here the CDR3 reads CSARPGATEAFF. In DNA form, the CDR3 reads TGCAGTGCTAGACCCGGGGCCACTGAAGCTTTCTTT. The chain carries TRBV20-1 and TRBJ1-1; D possibly corresponds to TRBD1 (5 bases). The CDR3 runs 12 residues. Germline V gene sequence: CDR1 DFQATT, CDR2 SNEGSKA (reference sequence). Trimming stripped 2 bases from V and 4 bases from J, with 8 bases between.